The 20 T cell receptor beta chains below all came from one sample that was sequenced in a study of shared clonotypes between healthy human individuals. The data were produced by immunoSEQ multiplex PCR, yet TCRdb's version contains in-frame clones alone and is incomplete. The table has millions of clones, about 95% seen once; the top ten hold about 1.1%. Positively selected for CCR7, the CD45RO-negative cells used as naive CD8 cells excluded terminally differentiated effector memory CD45RA+ cells. Sequencing was carried out using naive CD8+ T cells sorted from blood. These receptors were collected from a man between 18 and 29 years old in good health.

In this sample, this clone turned up once. The chain couples TRBV5-1 to TRBJ1-1; 9 bases agree with TRBD1. V gave up 3 bases and J gave up 5 bases; unmatched junction bases: 11. CDR3 size: 16 residues. Per the germline V gene, CDR1 is SGHRS and CDR2 is YFSETQ. The CDR3 loop is CASSSLQGALGTEAFF. Written as DNA, the CDR3 is TGCGCCAGCAGCTCCTTACAGGGGGCACTGGGGACTGAAGCTTTCTTT. Supplemented by reference TRBV5-1 and TRBJ1-1, the full variable domain reads KAGVTQTPRYLIKTRGQQVTLSCSPISGHRSVSWYQQTPGQGLQFLFEYFSETQRNKGNFPGRFSGRQFSNSRSEMNVSTLELGDSALYLCASSSLQGALGTEAFFGQGTRLTVV.

The J gene is TRBJ2-7, the V gene TRBV29-1; maybe TRBD2 (5 bases). Trimming left V 4 bases short and J 2 bases short, with 9 bases between. The V gene's germline CDR1 is SQVTM and CDR2 ANQGSEA. The CDR3 covers 12 residues. CDR3 sequence reads: CSVGGQPYEQYF. Here the CDR3 DNA reads TGCAGCGTTGGAGGGCAGCCCTACGAGCAGTACTTC.

This clone was counted a single time. This sequence joins TRBV27 and TRBJ2-3; weak D call: TRBD2 (5 bases). This CDR3 region has 15 residues. CDR1 is MNHEY, CDR2 SMNVEV, per germline (reference sequence). Between the trimmed V and J ends, which lost 2 bases and 1 base, there was a span of 10 bases. CDR3: CASSLPGIGTDTQYF. Here the CDR3 DNA reads TGTGCCAGCAGTTTACCGGGGATCGGCACAGATACGCAGTATTTT.

The chain couples TRBV7-6 to TRBJ1-2; D is undetermined. Germline values: CDR1 SGHVS, CDR2 FNYEAQ. Trimming took 5 bases from V and 0 from J, leaving 16 bases between them. The CDR3 is 16 residues long. The CDR3 DNA is TGTGCCAGCAGCGCCTCGCCCGACGGAACTAACTATGGCTACACCTTC. Its protein product is CASSASPDGTNYGYTF.

The count of this clone is one. The rearrangement links TRBV13 to TRBJ2-7; the match to TRBD1 covers 9 bases. CDR3 length: 14 amino acids. Germline trimming cut 2 bases from V and 4 bases from J; bases unmatched to any gene: 3. The germline gives CDR1 PRHDT, CDR2 FYEKMQ (reference sequence). CDR3 in DNA: TGTGCCAGCAGCTTAACTGGGACAGGGTACGAGCAGTACTTC. Translated, it gives CASSLTGTGYEQYF. Full variable domain (outside the CDR3, taken from reference TRBV13 and TRBJ2-7): AAGVIQSPRHLIKEKRETATLKCYPIPRHDTVYWYQQGPGQDPQFLISFYEKMQSDKGSIPDRFSAQQFSDYHSELNMSSLELGDSALYFCASSLTGTGYEQYFGPGTRLTVT.

The sample holds one count of this clone. J is TRBJ1-1 and V is TRBV2, with 9 bases that match TRBD1. Germline V gene sequence: CDR1 SNHLY, CDR2 FYNNEI. Trimming took 7 bases from V and 11 from J; bases not matched to a gene: 11. This CDR3 has 13 residues. The chain's CDR3 is CASIGTGSSLAFF. The CDR3 DNA is TGTGCCAGCATAGGGACAGGGTCTTCGCTGGCTTTCTTT. Using reference TRBV2 and TRBJ1-1 for the parts outside the CDR3, the full variable domain is EPEVTQTPSHQVTQMGQEVILRCVPISNHLYFYWYRQILGQKVEFLVSFYNNEISEKSEIFDDQFSVERPDGSNFTLKIRSTKLEDSAMYFCASIGTGSSLAFFGQGTRLTVV.

The chain joins TRBV25-1 to TRBJ2-7, with TRBD2 matching over 7 bases. In germline, CDR1 is MGHDK, CDR2 SYGVNS. The ends lost 4 bases at V and 3 bases at J; junction bases unmatched: 9. This CDR3 has 15 amino acids. The CDR3: CASSGRDYTYYEQYF. CDR3 nucleotide sequence: TGTGCCAGCAGTGGCCGGGACTATACCTACTACGAGCAGTACTTC.

The chain is built from TRBV15 and TRBJ2-1; D is perhaps TRBD1 or TRBD2 (5 bases each). Germline loops: CDR1 LNHNV, CDR2 YYDKDF (reference sequence). Deletions cut 4 bases from V and 8 bases from J, with 15 bases between. CDR3 length: 14 amino acids. CDR3 region: CATSTPGKRDEQFF. In DNA, the CDR3 is TGTGCCACCAGCACTCCAGGGAAGAGGGATGAGCAGTTCTTC.

This clone was recorded a few times. Additional DNA sequences in this sample encode the identical CDR3. The chain carries TRBV28 and TRBJ2-7; 8 nucleotides match TRBD1. This CDR3 is 13 amino acids long. V was pared by 5 bases and J by 3 bases, with 3 bases of the junction left unmatched. Germline V CDR1 and CDR2: MDHEN, SYDVKM. The CDR3 region has the DNA TGTGCCAGCAGTGGACAGGGAGGCTACGAGCAGTACTTC. This codes for CASSGQGGYEQYF. The full variable domain, in which reference TRBV28 and TRBJ2-7 provide the parts outside the CDR3, is DVKVTQSSRYLVKRTGEKVFLECVQDMDHENMFWYRQDPGLGLRLIYFSYDVKMKEKGDIPEGYSVSREKKERFSLILESASTNQTSMYLCASSGQGGYEQYFGPGTRLTVT.

The gene calls are TRBV10-3 and TRBJ2-5, with TRBD2 matching 10 bases. The CDR3 runs 16 residues. CDR1 and CDR2 (germline): ENHRY, SYGVKD. The J segment lost 1 base and the V segment lost 3 bases, leaving 5 bases of the junction unmatched. CDR3 nucleotides: TGTGCCATCAGTGAAGCAGCGGGAGGGTTCCAAGAGACCCAGTACTTC. It encodes CAISEAAGGFQETQYF.

The V call is TRBV27, the J call TRBJ1-1; TRBD1 aligns across 9 bases. The CDR3 is 15 amino acids. The germline V gene has CDR1 MNHEY and CDR2 SMNVEV (reference sequence). V lost 7 bases and J lost 7; bases outside the gene matches: 13. The CDR3 DNA reads as TGTGCCAGCAATAGGTCCCCCGACAGGGGGAATGAAGCTTTCTTT. It is translated as CASNRSPDRGNEAFF.

This clone was detected only a few times. The chain is built from TRBV4-3 and TRBJ2-7; D is uncertain. The ends were cut back, 5 bases at V and 3 bases at J, with 14 bases in the middle. CDR1 and CDR2 from the germline V gene are LGHNA and YSLEER. The CDR3 has 14 residues. The CDR3 region has the DNA TGCGCCAGCAGCGTCGCTAGGGATGGCTACGAGCAGTACTTC. This encodes CASSVARDGYEQYF.

This clone was recorded once. This chain uses TRBV7-9 with TRBJ2-3; D unclear. Germline V gives CDR1 SEHNR, CDR2 FQNEAQ (reference sequence). V was shortened by 1 base and J by 2 bases, with 10 bases between the two germline ends. There are 15 residues in the CDR3. The CDR3 DNA reads TGTGCCAGCAGCTTAGTCTTGGAAGACACAGATACGCAGTATTTT. Protein: CASSLVLEDTDTQYF.

J is TRBJ2-1 and V is TRBV28; no clear D gene. V was trimmed by 5 bases and J by 9 bases, leaving 11 bases between them. This CDR3 is 12 amino acids long. Germline values: CDR1 MDHEN, CDR2 SYDVKM. In DNA form, the CDR3 reads TGTGCCAGCAGTCCGGCCCCGTTTGAGCAGTTCTTC. The encoded protein is CASSPAPFEQFF.

The CDR3 here is CASSRDHRGEGEIWEQFF. The CDR3 nucleotides read TGCGCCAGCAGCCGGGATCACAGGGGGGAAGGAGAGATCTGGGAGCAGTTCTTC. The V and J genes are TRBV4-3 and TRBJ2-1; TRBD1 matches 8 bases. Germline trimming cut 4 bases from V and 10 bases from J; bases unmatched to any gene: 21. This CDR3 has 18 amino acids. The germline gives CDR1 LGHNA, CDR2 YSLEER.

About this clone: Other nucleotide sequences from this sample produce the same CDR3. The chain joins TRBV7-9 to TRBJ2-7, with D perhaps matching TRBD2 (5 bases). CDR1 and CDR2 (germline): SEHNR, FQNEAQ (reference sequence). V was pared by 5 bases and J by 2 bases, with 13 bases between. The CDR3 runs to 14 residues. This chain's CDR3 is CASSLGGSTYEQYF. The CDR3 nucleotides read TGTGCCAGCAGCCTCGGAGGATCCACCTACGAGCAGTACTTC.

V usage is TRBV7-8 and J usage is TRBJ2-7, with D possibly matching TRBD2 (7 bases). Germline V gene data show CDR1 as SGHVS and CDR2 as FQNEAQ. This CDR3 comprises 15 residues. Trimming took off 6 bases at V and 7 bases at J, with 22 bases between the two ends. The CDR3 here is CASSTSVAGANEQYF. CDR3 nucleotide sequence: TGTGCCAGCAGTACTAGCGTGGCAGGGGCTAATGAGCAGTACTTC.

The chain combines TRBV6-1 with TRBJ2-1, with TRBD2 identical over 13 bases. The CDR3 sequence is 17 residues long. Trimming removed 4 bases from V and 2 bases from J; junction bases left unmatched: 5. Germline V gives CDR1 MNHNS, CDR2 SASEGT. For the CDR3, the DNA is TGTGCCAGCAGTGTAACTAGCGGGGGGGCCGCCTACAATGAGCAGTTCTTC. Its protein is CASSVTSGGAAYNEQFF.

This chain connects TRBV14 to TRBJ2-7; 7 bases line up with TRBD1. Trimming removed 1 base from V and 6 bases from J; junction bases left unmatched: 3. This CDR3 has 13 amino acids. The germline CDR1 and CDR2 sequences are SGHDN and FVKESK. The CDR3 DNA follows: TGTGCCAGCAGCCAAGGAGGGGGCCCCGAGCAGTACTTC. Translating gives CASSQGGGPEQYF. Using reference TRBV14 and TRBJ2-7 for the parts outside the CDR3, the full variable domain is EAGVTQFPSHSVIEKGQTVTLRCDPISGHDNLYWYRRVMGKEIKFLLHFVKESKQDESGMPNNRFLAERTGGTYSTLKVQPAELEDSGVYFCASSQGGGPEQYFGPGTRLTVT.

To note about this clone: The same CDR3 arises from other DNA sequences in this sample as well. The chain links TRBV2 to TRBJ2-3, with TRBD1 matching 10 bases. CDR3 size: 15 residues. The germline V gene has CDR1 SNHLY and CDR2 FYNNEI. The ends lost 4 bases at V and 2 bases at J; junction bases unmatched: 3. CDR3 bases: TGTGCCAGCAGTGTTGGACAGGGGGACACAGATACGCAGTATTTT. It specifies CASSVGQGDTDTQYF.